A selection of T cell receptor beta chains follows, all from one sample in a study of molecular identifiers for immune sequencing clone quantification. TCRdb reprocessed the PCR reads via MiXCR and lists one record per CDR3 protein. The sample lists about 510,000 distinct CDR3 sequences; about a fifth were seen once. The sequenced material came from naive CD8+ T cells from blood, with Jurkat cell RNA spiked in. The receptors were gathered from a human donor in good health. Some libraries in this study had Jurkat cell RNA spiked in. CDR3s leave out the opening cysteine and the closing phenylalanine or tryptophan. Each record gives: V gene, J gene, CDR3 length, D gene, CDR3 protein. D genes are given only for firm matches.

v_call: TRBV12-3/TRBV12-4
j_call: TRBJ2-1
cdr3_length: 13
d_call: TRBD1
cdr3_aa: ASSFPGQGINEQF

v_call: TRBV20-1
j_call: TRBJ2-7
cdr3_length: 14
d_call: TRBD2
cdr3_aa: SASPRRGEGIYEQY

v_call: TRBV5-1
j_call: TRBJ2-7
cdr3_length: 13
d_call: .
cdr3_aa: ASTPSGTPSYEQY

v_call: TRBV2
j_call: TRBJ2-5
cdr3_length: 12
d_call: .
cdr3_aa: ASRPEPRGETQY

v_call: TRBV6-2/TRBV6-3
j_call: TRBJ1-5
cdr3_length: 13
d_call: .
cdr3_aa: ASSYEARGDQPQH

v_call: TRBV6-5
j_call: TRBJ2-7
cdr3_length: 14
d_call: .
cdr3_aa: ASSYSAGQPHYEQY

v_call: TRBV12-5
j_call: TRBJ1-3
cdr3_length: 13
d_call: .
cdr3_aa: ASGLPGRGLNTIY

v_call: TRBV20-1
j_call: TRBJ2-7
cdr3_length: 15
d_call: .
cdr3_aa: SALQGPAGPLLYEQY

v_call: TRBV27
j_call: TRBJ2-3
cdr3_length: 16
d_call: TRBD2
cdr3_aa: ASTQRASGRAITDTQY

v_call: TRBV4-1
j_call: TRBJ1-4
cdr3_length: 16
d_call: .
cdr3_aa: ASSQDLPGQYSNEKLF

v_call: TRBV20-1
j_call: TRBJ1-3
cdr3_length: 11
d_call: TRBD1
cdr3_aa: SALQGTGNTIY

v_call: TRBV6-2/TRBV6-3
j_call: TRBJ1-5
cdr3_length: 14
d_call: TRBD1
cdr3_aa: AARGGQGFFYQPQH

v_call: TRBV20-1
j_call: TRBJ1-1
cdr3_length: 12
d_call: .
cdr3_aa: SARSPGVSSEAF

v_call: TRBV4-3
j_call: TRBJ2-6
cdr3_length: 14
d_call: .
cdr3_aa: ASSQDLASGANVLT

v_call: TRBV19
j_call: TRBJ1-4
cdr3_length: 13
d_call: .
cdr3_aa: ASSTEGEEDEKLF

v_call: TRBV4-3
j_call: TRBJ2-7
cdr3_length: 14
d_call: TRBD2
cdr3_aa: ASSQDRASGDYEQY

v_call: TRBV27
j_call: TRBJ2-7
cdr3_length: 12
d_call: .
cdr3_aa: ASSNGPSVYEQY

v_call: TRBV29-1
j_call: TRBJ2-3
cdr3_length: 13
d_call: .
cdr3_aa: SVEDGRTHTDTQY

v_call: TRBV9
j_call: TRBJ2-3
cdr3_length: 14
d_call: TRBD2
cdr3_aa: ASSVESGRAADTQY

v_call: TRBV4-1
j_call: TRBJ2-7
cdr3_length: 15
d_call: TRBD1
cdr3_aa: ASSQLGQGVVDYEQY

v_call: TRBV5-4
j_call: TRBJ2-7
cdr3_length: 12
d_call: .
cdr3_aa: ASSQGLAIDEQY

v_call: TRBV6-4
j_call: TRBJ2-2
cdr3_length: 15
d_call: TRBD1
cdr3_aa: ASSPWTGEGNTGELF